The clone carrying this T cell receptor (beta chain) was picked up many times. These data come from a study of prognosis after radiotherapy for stage I lung cancer. As for the study in general: Ages of the approximately 14 men and a handful of women ranged about 53 to 85 years, median roughly 74.

Multiplex PCR, run in two rounds, amplified TCR beta CDR3 from genomic DNA. Each TRBV and TRBJ gene had its own primer in the first PCR round. TCRdb reanalysed the multiplex PCR reads using MiXCR and keeps one entry per CDR3 protein. The sample holds around 18,000 distinct CDR3 sequences, 29% seen once. V dropped 4 bases and J dropped 2 bases, with 22 bases sitting between them. The CDR3 totals 18 residues. Germline V gene data show CDR1 as MGHRA and CDR2 as YSYEKL. Source: PBMCs, taken before or after stereotactic body radiation therapy (not recorded which). This receptor was identified in a donor at least 50 years old with non-small cell lung cancer. The rearrangement uses TRBV4-1 and TRBJ2-3, with unresolved D. For the CDR3, the DNA is TGCGCCAGCAGCCCAACCCAATTATACAGAAGAACCACAGATACGCAGTATTTT. Translating gives CASSPTQLYRRTTDTQYF.